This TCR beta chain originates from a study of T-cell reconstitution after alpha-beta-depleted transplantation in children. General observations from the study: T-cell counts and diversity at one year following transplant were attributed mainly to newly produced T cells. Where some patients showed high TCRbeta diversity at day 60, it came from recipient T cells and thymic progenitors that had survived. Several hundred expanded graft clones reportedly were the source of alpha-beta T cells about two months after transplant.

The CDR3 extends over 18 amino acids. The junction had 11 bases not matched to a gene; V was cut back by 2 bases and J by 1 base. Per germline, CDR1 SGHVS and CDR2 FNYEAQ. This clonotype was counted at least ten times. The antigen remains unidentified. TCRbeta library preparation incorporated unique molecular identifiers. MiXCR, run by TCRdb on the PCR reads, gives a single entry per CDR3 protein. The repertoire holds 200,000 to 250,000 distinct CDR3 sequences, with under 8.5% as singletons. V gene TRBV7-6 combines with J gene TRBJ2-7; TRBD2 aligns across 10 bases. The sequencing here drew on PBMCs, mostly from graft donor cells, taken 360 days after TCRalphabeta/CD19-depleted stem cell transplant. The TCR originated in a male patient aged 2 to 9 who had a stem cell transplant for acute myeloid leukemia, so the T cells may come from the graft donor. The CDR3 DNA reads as TGTGCCAGCAGCTTAAGGGGGACTAGCGCCATCCCTTCCTACGAGCAGTACTTC. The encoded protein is CASSLRGTSAIPSYEQYF.